This TCR beta chain originates from a study of T cells in localized non-small cell lung cancer. As concerns this clone: Its antigen is unknown.

Germline V gives CDR1 MDHEN, CDR2 SYDVKM. Trimming cost V 1 base and J 4 bases; bases outside gene matches: 7. This CDR3 region has 16 residues. Produced via immunoSEQ multiplex PCR; TCRdb's table is partial and in-frame only. The sample carries 20,000 to 25,000 clones, around 85% recorded once. Study conclusions and caveats: Researchers found a median around 59 of the top 100 tumor clones in adjacent lung.

The chain couples TRBV28 to TRBJ2-5, with 9 nucleotides matching TRBD2. The TCR originated in a man aged 40 to 69 with stage I lung adenocarcinoma. The sample consisted of peripheral blood, taken before any cancer treatment. The CDR3, as DNA: TGTGCCAGCAGTTTATTCCGGGCTAGCGGGATAGAGACCCAGTACTTC. Translation: CASSLFRASGIETQYF.